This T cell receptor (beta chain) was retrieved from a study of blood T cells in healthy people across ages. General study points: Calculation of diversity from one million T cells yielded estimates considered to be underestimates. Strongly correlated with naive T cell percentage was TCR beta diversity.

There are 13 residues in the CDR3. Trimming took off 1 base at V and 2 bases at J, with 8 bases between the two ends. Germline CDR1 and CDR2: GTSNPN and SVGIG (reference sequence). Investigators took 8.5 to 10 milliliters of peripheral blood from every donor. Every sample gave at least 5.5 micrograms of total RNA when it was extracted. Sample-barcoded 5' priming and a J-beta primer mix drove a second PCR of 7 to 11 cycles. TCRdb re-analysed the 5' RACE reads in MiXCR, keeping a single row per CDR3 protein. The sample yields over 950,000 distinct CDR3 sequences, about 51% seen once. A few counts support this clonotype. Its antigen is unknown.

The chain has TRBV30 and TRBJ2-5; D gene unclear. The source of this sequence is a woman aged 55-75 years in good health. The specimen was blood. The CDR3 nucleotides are TGTGCCTGGAGTGCGAGTCGGCAAGAGACCCAGTACTTC. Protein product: CAWSASRQETQYF.